The entry that follows covers one TCR beta chain sequence. These data come from a study of blood T cell repertoires in COVID-19. This study enrolled people aged about 18 to 95 from 20 to 25 US geographic areas. Researchers sorted participants into cohorts using their self-reported clinical history. Recovered status in Cohort 3 required two negative PCRs, clearance, or symptom resolution. CDR3 size: 17 residues. With 6 bases clipped from V and 3 bases from J, the junction kept 15 bases outside the gene matches. Germline V gene sequence: CDR1 MNHEY, CDR2 SMNVEV (reference sequence). The assay was immunoSEQ multiplex PCR, and TCRdb's table has in-frame clones only and misses some. This sample has roughly 380,000 clones, with around 87% found just once.

Source material: PBMCs or T cells enriched from blood (not recorded which). The clonotype comes from a man aged 25-45 years who had recovered from COVID-19. This chain connects TRBV27 to TRBJ2-3; the match to TRBD2 covers 7 bases. The CDR3: CASRPRLSGGGTDTQYF. DNA for the CDR3: TGTGCCAGCAGACCACGGCTTTCCGGCGGGGGAACAGATACGCAGTATTTT.